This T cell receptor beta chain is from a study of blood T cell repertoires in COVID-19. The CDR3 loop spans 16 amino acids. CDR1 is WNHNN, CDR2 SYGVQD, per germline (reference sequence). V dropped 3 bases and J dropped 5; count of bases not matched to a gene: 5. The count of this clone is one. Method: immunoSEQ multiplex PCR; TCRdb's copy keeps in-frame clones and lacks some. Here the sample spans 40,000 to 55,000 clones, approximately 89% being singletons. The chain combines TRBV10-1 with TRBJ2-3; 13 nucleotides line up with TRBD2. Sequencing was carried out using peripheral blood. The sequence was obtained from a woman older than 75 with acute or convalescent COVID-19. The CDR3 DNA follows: TGCGCCAGCAGTGACCCGGGGACTAGCGGGGTAGATACGCAGTATTTT. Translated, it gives CASSDPGTSGVDTQYF.